Listed here are 26 T cell receptor beta chains from one sample, sequenced in a study of T cells in Graves' hyperthyroidism and ophthalmopathy. TCR beta CDR3 regions were amplified from RNA transcripts. HTBI primers drove first-round RT-PCR of the TCR CDR3. TCRdb redid the calling of the multiplex PCR reads with MiXCR, one entry per CDR3 protein. Among 200,000 to 250,000 distinct CDR3 sequences listed, less than 20% were seen once. Sequencing used blood. Every receptor here comes from a woman in her fifties or sixties with Graves' hyperthyroidism.

This clonotype came up many times. The genes are TRBV12-3 or TRBV12-4 and TRBJ2-7; 9 nucleotides line up with TRBD2. Unmatched junction bases numbered 11, after V lost 3 bases and J lost 5 bases. The CDR3 is made up of 16 amino acids. CDR3 loop: CASSFSAGGSRDEQYF. CDR3 bases: TGTGCCAGCAGTTTCTCTGCGGGAGGGTCCCGGGACGAGCAGTACTTC.

J is TRBJ2-1 and V is TRBV28; D is ambiguous. V was pared by 3 bases and J by 3 bases, with 9 bases between. Germline V gives CDR1 MDHEN, CDR2 SYDVKM. This CDR3 spans 14 amino acids. Here the CDR3 reads CASSFVDDYNEQFF. For the CDR3, the DNA is TGTGCCAGCAGTTTTGTGGACGACTACAATGAGCAGTTCTTC.

Points on this clonotype: Given a much more abundant clone one base away, this may be a read error. The J gene is TRBJ2-7, the V gene TRBV7-9; the D gene could be TRBD1 or TRBD2 (5 bases each). V lost 5 bases and J lost 2, with 13 bases in between. Germline V gives CDR1 SEHNR, CDR2 FQNEAQ (reference sequence). This CDR3 is built from 14 residues. The CDR3 loop is CASSVGTQAYEQYF. The CDR3 region has the DNA TGTGCCAGCAGCGTGGGGACCCAAGCCTACGAGCAGTACTTC.

This clonotype has at least ten counts. In nucleotides, the CDR3 is TGTGCCAGCAGCGCTCGACTAGCCCACTACGAGCAGTACTTC. This encodes CASSARLAHYEQYF. The chain has TRBV7-9 and TRBJ2-7, with 7 bases identical to TRBD2. The length of the CDR3 is 14 residues. The germline CDR1 and CDR2 sequences are SEHNR and FQNEAQ (reference sequence). Losses at the gene ends were 5 bases for V and 3 bases for J; bases not matched to a gene: 7.

There are a few counts of this clonotype. The chain carries TRBV19 and TRBJ1-1; tentatively, D is TRBD1 (5 bases). The germline V gene has CDR1 LNHDA and CDR2 SQIVND (reference sequence). The CDR3 length is 13 residues. The V end lost 6 bases, the J end lost 5 bases, and 13 bases lay between the germline ends. CDR3 coding DNA: TGTGCCAGTAGGGGGACCCGGGTGACTGAAGCTTTCTTT. Its protein is CASRGTRVTEAFF.

This clonotype was found many times. The rearrangement joins TRBV18 to TRBJ1-1; D is uncertain. Trimming took 3 bases from V and 1 from J, leaving 6 bases between them. CDR1 is KGHSH, CDR2 LQKENI, per germline. This CDR3 comprises 13 residues. DNA of the CDR3: TGTGCCAGCTCACCGAAAACGAACACTGAAGCTTTCTTT. Translating gives CASSPKTNTEAFF. Complete variable domain (other parts from reference TRBV18 and TRBJ1-1): NAGVMQNPRHLVRRRGQEARLRCSPMKGHSHVYWYRQLPEEGLKFMVYLQKENIIDESGMPKERFSAEFPKEGPSILRIQQVVRGDSAAYFCASSPKTNTEAFFGQGTRLTVV.

This clonotype was found many times. This chain uses TRBV7-9 with TRBJ2-4, with D uncertain. Per germline, CDR1 SEHNR and CDR2 FQNEAQ (reference sequence). V lost 4 bases and J 2 bases, leaving 6 bases between the germline ends. The CDR3 is 13 residues long. The chain's CDR3 is CASSSLSKNIQYF. DNA for the CDR3: TGTGCCAGCAGCTCCCTTTCCAAAAACATTCAGTACTTC.

The genes are TRBV28 and TRBJ1-2, with 9 positions matching TRBD1. Looked up from germline, CDR1 is MDHEN and CDR2 is SYDVKM. J gave up 6 bases and V 1 base, and 6 bases lay outside the gene matches. This CDR3 spans 15 amino acids. In DNA form, the CDR3 reads TGTGCCAGCAGTTTATTTCGACAGGGGGTCGATGGCTACACCTTC. This encodes CASSLFRQGVDGYTF.

There are many counts of this clonotype. The junction shows a germline mismatch at one end, possibly a read error. The chain couples TRBV28 to TRBJ2-1, with 16 bases aligning to TRBD2. The CDR3 has 19 residues. Per germline, CDR1 MDHEN and CDR2 SYDVKM. The CDR3 region has the DNA TGTGCCGGCAGATTCGGGACTAGCGGGAGGGCCCGTTTTTACAATGAGCAGTTCTTC. It specifies CAGRFGTSGRARFYNEQFF. The entire variable domain, with the rest obtained from reference TRBV28 and TRBJ2-1, is as follows: DVKVTQSSRYLVKRTGEKVFLECVQDMDHENMFWYRQDPGLGLRLIYFSYDVKMKEKGDIPEGYSVSREKKERFSLILESASTNQTSMYLCAGRFGTSGRARFYNEQFFGPGTRLTVL.

This clonotype showed up many times. The gene calls are TRBV12-3 or TRBV12-4 and TRBJ1-1; D not certain. This CDR3 has 13 amino acids. V was cut by 6 bases and J by 0 bases, with 8 bases left in between. CDR3 protein: CASSRYVNTEAFF. The CDR3 region has the DNA TGTGCCAGCAGCCGATACGTGAACACTGAAGCTTTCTTT.

This CDR3 reads CASGGGALGTEAFF. CDR3 DNA sequence: TGTGCCAGCGGGGGGGGGGCGTTGGGCACTGAAGCTTTCTTT. The chain combines TRBV9 with TRBJ1-1; possibly TRBD1 for D (6 bases). Germline CDR1 is SGDLS and CDR2 is YYNGEE. V was clipped by 7 bases and J by 4 bases, with 17 bases between them. This CDR3 has 14 residues.

This clonotype was counted ten times or more. For the CDR3, the DNA is TGTGCCAGCGGGACAGGGGACCCTGAAGCTTTCTTT. It codes for CASGTGDPEAFF. This chain joins TRBV12-3 or TRBV12-4 and TRBJ1-1; TRBD1 agrees at 10 bases. V shed 8 bases, J shed 6 bases, and the junction held 3 bases outside the gene matches. The CDR3 covers 12 residues.

The sample holds many counts of this clonotype. The gene calls are TRBV12-3 or TRBV12-4 and TRBJ2-7; possibly TRBD1 for D (5 bases). The ends were cut back, 5 bases at V and 1 base at J, with 15 bases in the middle. The CDR3 spans 15 residues. CDR3 region: CASSPTGRVSYEQYF. The CDR3 DNA reads TGTGCCAGCAGTCCAACAGGAAGGGTGTCCTACGAGCAGTACTTC.

This clonotype showed up just a few times. The chain joins TRBV20-1 to TRBJ2-2, with D perhaps TRBD1 (6 bases). V lost 3 bases, J lost 6 bases, and 14 bases lay in between. The CDR3 runs 14 residues. Germline CDR1 and CDR2: DFQATT and SNEGSKA (reference sequence). The DNA of the CDR3 is TGCAGTGCTAGGGTGGCAGGGGTCCCCGGGGAGCTGTTTTTT. Amino acids: CSARVAGVPGELFF.

In this sample, this clonotype turned up many times. V is TRBV12-3 or TRBV12-4 and J is TRBJ1-1, with 8 nucleotides matching TRBD1. This CDR3 spans 14 amino acids. The J segment lost 4 bases and the V segment lost 7 bases, leaving 8 bases of the junction unmatched. In DNA, the CDR3 is TGTGCCAGCACCCTCTCAGGGGGCATCACTGAAGCTTTCTTT. It translates to CASTLSGGITEAFF.

The chain uses TRBV6-2 or TRBV6-3 and TRBJ1-5, with D hard to call. The germline V and J ends were trimmed by 0 bases and 7 bases, with 13 bases remaining between them. This CDR3 region has 15 residues. From germline, CDR1 is MNHEY and CDR2 SVGEGT. CDR3 nucleotide sequence: TGTGCCAGCAGTTACTCGAGTCCTAACGGACAGCCCCAGCATTTT. Its protein product is CASSYSSPNGQPQHF.

This clonotype has ten or more counts. This chain links TRBV12-3 or TRBV12-4 with TRBJ2-1; D unresolved. With 7 bases removed from V and 7 bases from J, the gap between germline ends came to 8 bases. CDR3 size: 11 residues. The CDR3 region has the DNA TGTGCCAGCACATTCGGAAATGAGCAGTTCTTC. Translating gives CASTFGNEQFF.

This clonotype showed up many times. This rearrangement joins TRBV6-1 to TRBJ1-6; D possibly corresponds to TRBD1 (6 bases). The ends were cut back, 1 base at V and 9 bases at J, with 13 bases in the middle. Germline V gene lookup returns CDR1 MNHNS and CDR2 SASEGT. The CDR3 loop spans 15 amino acids. The CDR3 is CASSEVVKGVSPLHF. The DNA of the CDR3 is TGTGCCAGCAGTGAAGTAGTAAAGGGGGTTTCACCCCTCCACTTT.

This rearrangement joins TRBV12-3 or TRBV12-4 to TRBJ2-3; maybe TRBD2 (7 bases). The CDR3 has 15 amino acids. V lost 3 bases and J 5 bases, leaving 15 bases between the germline ends. DNA of the CDR3: TGTGCCAGCAGTTTGGGGGGGCGGAGGGGAGATACGCAGTATTTT. Its translation is CASSLGGRRGDTQYF.

This clonotype was seen repeatedly, ten times or more. CDR3 amino acids: CASSIPVTVSYNEQFF. In DNA, the CDR3 is TGTGCCAGCAGTATACCCGTGACAGTATCCTACAATGAGCAGTTCTTC. The V and J genes are TRBV12-3 or TRBV12-4 and TRBJ2-1; possible D gene TRBD1, 5 bases. There are 16 residues in the CDR3. Trimming removed 5 bases at V and 1 base at J, with 15 bases between.

Many counts were recorded for this clonotype. This sequence joins TRBV28 and TRBJ1-2; 10 bases align to TRBD1. Germline CDR1 MDHEN, CDR2 SYDVKM. The ends lost 4 bases at V and 8 bases at J; junction bases unmatched: 4. The length of the CDR3 is 13 residues. The CDR3 DNA reads TGTGCCAGCAGTTCCGGGACAGGGGTCGGCTACACCTTC. Protein: CASSSGTGVGYTF.

This clonotype was found many times. This sequence joins TRBV7-9 and TRBJ2-3; 7 bases map to TRBD1. Germline CDR1 and CDR2: SEHNR and FQNEAQ (reference sequence). CDR3 length: 16 amino acids. Trimming cost V 5 bases and J 3 bases; bases outside gene matches: 11. CDR3 coding DNA: TGTGCCAGCAGCCCTCCACAGGGGCTGAGGACAGATACGCAGTATTTT. It encodes CASSPPQGLRTDTQYF.

This clonotype was detected a few times. The J gene is TRBJ1-1, the V gene TRBV25-1; D uncertain. With 3 bases removed from V and 3 bases from J, the gap between germline ends came to 8 bases. This CDR3 comprises 13 residues. Germline V gene lookup returns CDR1 MGHDK and CDR2 SYGVNS. The CDR3 protein is CASSDYGDTEAFF. CDR3 coding DNA: TGTGCCAGCAGTGATTACGGAGACACTGAAGCTTTCTTT.

This clonotype was seen more than once but under ten times. V is TRBV20-1 and J is TRBJ2-1; no clear D. CDR1 and CDR2 (germline): DFQATT, SNEGSKA (reference sequence). The CDR3 totals 12 residues. V lost 1 base and J 7 bases, leaving 8 bases between the germline ends. The DNA for the CDR3 is TGCAGTGCTAGAGTCCAGGAGAATGAGCAGTTCTTC. Its translation: CSARVQENEQFF.

The chain has TRBV12-3 or TRBV12-4 and TRBJ1-2; D is perhaps TRBD1 (6 bases). V lost 7 bases and J 3 bases, leaving 24 bases between the germline ends. There are 17 residues in the CDR3. The CDR3 protein is CASIARGTTRGDYGYTF. CDR3 nucleotide sequence: TGTGCCAGCATCGCAAGGGGGACCACTCGAGGGGACTATGGCTACACCTTC.

This clonotype was counted a few times. The chain couples TRBV12-3 or TRBV12-4 to TRBJ1-1; D ambiguous. V was pared by 3 bases and J by 6 bases, with 14 bases between. CDR3 length equals 14 residues. CDR3 DNA: TGTGCCAGCAGTTTTGTGGCAGGATTCTCTGAAGCTTTCTTT. Translation: CASSFVAGFSEAFF.